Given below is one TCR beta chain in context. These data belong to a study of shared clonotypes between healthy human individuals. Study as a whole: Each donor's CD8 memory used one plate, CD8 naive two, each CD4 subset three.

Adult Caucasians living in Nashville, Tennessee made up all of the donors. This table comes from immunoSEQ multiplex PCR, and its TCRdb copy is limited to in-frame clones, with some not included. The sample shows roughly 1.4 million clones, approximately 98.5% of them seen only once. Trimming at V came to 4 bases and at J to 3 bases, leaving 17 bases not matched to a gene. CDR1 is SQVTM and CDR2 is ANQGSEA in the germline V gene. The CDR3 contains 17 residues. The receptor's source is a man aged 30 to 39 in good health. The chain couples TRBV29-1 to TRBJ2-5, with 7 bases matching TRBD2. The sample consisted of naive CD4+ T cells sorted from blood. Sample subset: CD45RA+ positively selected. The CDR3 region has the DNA TGCAGCGTTGTACCGCGGGAGTTGGGGAAGACTAAAGAGACCCAGTACTTC. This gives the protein CSVVPRELGKTKETQYF.